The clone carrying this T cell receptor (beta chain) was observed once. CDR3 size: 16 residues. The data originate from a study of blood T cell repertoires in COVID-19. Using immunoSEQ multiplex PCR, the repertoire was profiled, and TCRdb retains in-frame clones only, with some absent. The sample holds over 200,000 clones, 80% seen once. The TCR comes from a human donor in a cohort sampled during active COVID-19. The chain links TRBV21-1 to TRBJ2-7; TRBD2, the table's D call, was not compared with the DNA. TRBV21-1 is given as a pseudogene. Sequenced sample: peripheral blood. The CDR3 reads CASSRTPGVAGDEQYF. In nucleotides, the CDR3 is TGTGCCAGCAGCCGGACCCCGGGGGTAGCGGGAGACGAGCAGTACTTC.